This T cell receptor beta chain was found in a study of T-cell reconstitution after alpha-beta-depleted transplantation in children. General observations from the study: Once a year had passed after transplant, T-cell counts and diversity came mostly from newly produced T cells.

Researchers prepared the TCRbeta library using unique molecular identifiers, the study reports. MiXCR, run by TCRdb on the PCR reads, gives a single entry per CDR3 protein. The repertoire includes around 300,000 distinct CDR3 sequences, almost 8% of them detected once, and 8.5% to 9.5% sits in the top ten. Germline lookup yields CDR1 SGHTA and CDR2 FQGTGA. The CDR3 has 16 residues. The V gene end was trimmed by 3 bases and the J gene end by 1 base; junction bases not matched to a gene: 2. A word on this clonotype: Its antigen is not identified.

The chain recombines TRBV7-3 with TRBJ2-3, with 12 bases fitting TRBD2. This receptor was obtained from a female patient aged 2-10 years who had a stem cell transplant for Fanconi anemia, so the T cells may come from the graft donor. This sample comprised peripheral blood, obtained 360 days after TCRalphabeta/CD19-depleted stem cell transplant. CDR3 DNA sequence: TGTGCCAGCAGCTTCGGACTAGCGGGACGCACAGATACGCAGTATTTT. Protein sequence: CASSFGLAGRTDTQYF.